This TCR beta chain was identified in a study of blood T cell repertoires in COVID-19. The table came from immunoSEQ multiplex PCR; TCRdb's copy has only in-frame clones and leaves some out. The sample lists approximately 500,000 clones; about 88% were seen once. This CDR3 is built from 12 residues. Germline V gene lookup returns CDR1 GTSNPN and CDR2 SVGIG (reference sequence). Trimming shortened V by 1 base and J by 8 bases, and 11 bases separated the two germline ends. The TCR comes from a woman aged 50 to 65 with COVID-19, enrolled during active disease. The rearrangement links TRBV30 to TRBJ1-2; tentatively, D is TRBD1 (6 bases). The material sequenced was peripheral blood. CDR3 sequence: CAWSDQGYGYTF. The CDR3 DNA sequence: TGTGCCTGGAGTGATCAGGGGTACGGCTACACCTTC.